This T cell receptor (beta chain) was identified in a study of T-cell memory formation after mild COVID-19 (dated by TCRdb to the early 2020s). With respect to the entire study: TCR sequence clusters from the two donors were found to be largely donor specific. The cohort comprised two young, previously healthy adult volunteers, one female and one male. T-cell clones expanding and contracting after mild COVID-19 in a couple of donors were tracked by longitudinal TCRalpha and TCRbeta repertoire sequencing.

As to this clonotype: Its cognate antigen has yet to be identified. It has no much larger one-base neighbor in the sample; base qualities were not kept.

PBMCs were isolated by Ficoll-Paque density gradient centrifugation. Instrument used: Illumina NovaSeq 6000. cDNA libraries for TCRalpha and TCRbeta were prepared by 5'RACE using constant-segment primers, with sample barcodes and unique molecular identifiers added. Trizol reagent was used to extract RNA from every sample. Library amplification was performed in two PCR steps, and a second sample barcode and Illumina TruSeq adapters were introduced in the second step. Sequencing of libraries was performed on an Illumina NovaSeq with 2 x 150 bp paired-end reads. The source study handled its data this way. Demultiplexing of reads and collapsing into UMI-guided consensus sequences were performed with migec v1.2.7. With mixcr v2.1.11, UMI consensuses were aligned to TRA and TRB V and J templates and assembled into clonotypes. Expanded or contracted clonotypes were those called significant by both edgeR and NoisET, with noise models trained on biological replicates. edgeR calls used a false discovery rate-adjusted p below 0.01 and a log2 fold-change threshold of 1. As an exploratory analysis of dynamics, max-normalized trajectories of the 1000 most abundant clonotypes were examined by PCA with hierarchical clustering. The CD4 or CD8 phenotype of responding clones was assigned using the separately sequenced CD4+ and CD8+ repertoires. TCRdb reanalyzed the raw reads on its own, using fastp at Q25 for trimming and MiXCR for clone calling, and kept in-frame beta chains. Here each entry gathers all rows of one CDR3 protein and keeps the most common genes and DNA. TCRdb, rather than the study authors, made the V and J calls. The sample table lists a few hundred thousand distinct CDR3 sequences, 25% to 30% of them with a count of one. Of the sample, less than 15% is held by the ten largest clones.

Study-level results and caveats: Clones contracting from day 15 to 85 had balanced CD4/CD8 phenotypes, while a second wave expanding from day 15 to 37 was biased towards CD4+. Contracting CD4+ clones were located mainly in the CM and EM memory subsets, whereas CD8+ clones were found to be enriched in EMRA. The study covered only a couple of mild cases, and larger cohorts including severe cases with pre-infection samples were considered necessary. SARS-CoV-2 specificity of the second-wave clones peaking on day 37 was not confirmed. Some responding clones were detected in pre-infection memory, which suggested that pre-existing cross-reactive memory T cells had joined the SARS-CoV-2 response.

V is pruned by 2 bases and J by 4 bases, leaving 4 bases of the junction without a gene match. Spanning cysteine to phenylalanine, the CDR3 consists of 16 amino acids. The retained sequence is limited to the CDR3, 48 bases, with the frame set at the first base. Per the germline V gene, SGHVS is the CDR1 and FNYEAQ is the CDR2. This clonotype was obtained from an adult woman who had mild COVID-19 (a few samples of this study predate the infection). The sample titles of this study are shuffled in the database, so cell type and time point are left out; the donor was told from shared clones. The chain uses TRBV7-6 and TRBJ2-3, with TRBD2 matching 12 junction bases. The sequenced sample consisted of PBMCs or a T cell subset sorted from them (not recorded which). The CDR3 reads CASSLSSSGGADTQYF. The sequenced DNA is TGTGCCAGCAGCTTAAGCTCTAGCGGGGGGGCAGATACGCAGTATTTT.